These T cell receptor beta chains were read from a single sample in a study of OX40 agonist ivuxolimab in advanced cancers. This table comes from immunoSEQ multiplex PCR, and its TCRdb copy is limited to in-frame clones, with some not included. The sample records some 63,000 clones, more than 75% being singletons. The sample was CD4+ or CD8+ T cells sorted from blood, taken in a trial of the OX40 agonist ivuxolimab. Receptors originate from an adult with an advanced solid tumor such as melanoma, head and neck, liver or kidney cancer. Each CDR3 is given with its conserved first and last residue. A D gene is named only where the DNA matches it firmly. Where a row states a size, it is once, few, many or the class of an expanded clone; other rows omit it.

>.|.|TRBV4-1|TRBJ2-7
TGCGCCAGCAGCCAATATCGCGGGACCTACGAGCAGTACTTC
CASSQYRGTYEQYF
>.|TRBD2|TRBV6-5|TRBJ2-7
TGTGCCAGCAGTTACTCGAGAAGTCTAGCGGCATACGAGCAGTACTTC
CASSYSRSLAAYEQYF
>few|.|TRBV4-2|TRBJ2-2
TGTGCCAGCAGCCAAGAGTCGGGGGAGCTGTTTTTT
CASSQESGELFF
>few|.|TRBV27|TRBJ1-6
TGTGCCAGCAGATTCCGGGACGTCGATTGGAATTCACCCCTCCACTTT
CASRFRDVDWNSPLHF
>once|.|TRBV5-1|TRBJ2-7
TGCGCCAGCAGCTTGGAACGGCCCTACGAGCAGTACTTC
CASSLERPYEQYF
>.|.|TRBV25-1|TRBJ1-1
TGTGCCAGCAGGAAGGAATATGGTTTGGGAGCTTTCTTT
CASRKEYGLGAFF
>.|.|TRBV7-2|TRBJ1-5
TGTGCCAGCAGCTTAATGGCAGTTAGCAATCAGCCCCAGCATTTT
CASSLMAVSNQPQHF
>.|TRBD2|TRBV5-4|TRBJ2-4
TGTGCCAGCAGCTTACTGACTAGCGGGACAGCCAAAAACATTCAGTACTTC
CASSLLTSGTAKNIQYF
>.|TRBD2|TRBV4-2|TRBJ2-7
TGTGCCAGCAGCCCGGATAGCGGGAGGGTTCTCGAGCAGTACTTC
CASSPDSGRVLEQYF
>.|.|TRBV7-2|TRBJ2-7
TGTGCCAGCAGCTTACGCAGGTCCCACGAGCAGTACTTC
CASSLRRSHEQYF
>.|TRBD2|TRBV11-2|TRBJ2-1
TGTGCCAGCAGCTTAGATTGGACTAGCATCAATGAGCAGTTCTTC
CASSLDWTSINEQFF
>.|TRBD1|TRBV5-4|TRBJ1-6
TGTGCCAGCAGCGTCGGACAGGGGAGGGGCTCCTATAATTCACCCCTCCACTTT
CASSVGQGRGSYNSPLHF
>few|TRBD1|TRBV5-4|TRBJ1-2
TGTGCCAGCAGCTTGACAGGGGGAAATGGCTACACCTTC
CASSLTGGNGYTF
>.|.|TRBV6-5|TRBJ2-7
TGTGCCAGCAGTACCCGGGACACCTACTCCTACGAGCAGTACTTC
CASSTRDTYSYEQYF
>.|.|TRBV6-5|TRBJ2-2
TGTGCCAGCACTTTTCCTAACACCGGGGAGCTGTTTTTT
CASTFPNTGELFF